These T cell receptor beta chains were read from a single sample in a study of OX40 agonist ivuxolimab in advanced cancers. Profiled with immunoSEQ multiplex PCR; TCRdb holds only in-frame clones, not every one. This table holds 65,000 to 85,000 clones, about 92% found once. The material was CD4+ or CD8+ T cells sorted from blood, obtained in a trial of the OX40 agonist ivuxolimab. These receptors were collected from an adult with an advanced solid tumor such as melanoma, head and neck, liver or kidney cancer. Each CDR3 is given with its conserved first and last residue. The D gene is left open where the match is weak. The size field is filled for only some rows; it gives once, few, many or a size class.

CDR3 DNA: TGTGCCAGCAGCTTGGCCTGGTATTCTTACAATGAGCAGTTCTTC
CDR3 protein: CASSLAWYSYNEQFF
clone size: -
J gene: TRBJ2-1
V gene: TRBV5-5
D gene: -

CDR3 DNA: TGTGCCAGCAGTTTAGGAGGAACGACGAACACTGAAGCTTTCTTT
CDR3 protein: CASSLGGTTNTEAFF
clone size: -
J gene: TRBJ1-1
V gene: TRBV28
D gene: -

CDR3 DNA: TGTGCCAGCAGCTTGGGGGTAACTAACTATGGCTACACCTTC
CDR3 protein: CASSLGVTNYGYTF
clone size: -
J gene: TRBJ1-2
V gene: TRBV5-6
D gene: -

CDR3 DNA: TGTGCCAGCAGCTTCGGTAATACGCAGTATTTT
CDR3 protein: CASSFGNTQYF
clone size: -
J gene: TRBJ2-3
V gene: TRBV5-6
D gene: -

CDR3 DNA: TGTGCCACCGGGAGGGGCTCTGGAAACACCATATATTTT
CDR3 protein: CATGRGSGNTIYF
clone size: -
J gene: TRBJ1-3
V gene: TRBV27
D gene: -

CDR3 DNA: TGTGCCAGCAGCCGCGGACTAGCGGCCAACCCAAGCACAGATACGCAGTATTTT
CDR3 protein: CASSRGLAANPSTDTQYF
clone size: -
J gene: TRBJ2-3
V gene: TRBV28
D gene: TRBD2

CDR3 DNA: TGTGCCAGCAGCGCGGGGGTAGGGGATACGCAGTATTTT
CDR3 protein: CASSAGVGDTQYF
clone size: once
J gene: TRBJ2-3
V gene: TRBV9
D gene: -

CDR3 DNA: TGTGCCAGCAGTTTCCCCCAGGAGGACAGCACAGATACGCAGTATTTT
CDR3 protein: CASSFPQEDSTDTQYF
clone size: once
J gene: TRBJ2-3
V gene: TRBV28
D gene: -

CDR3 DNA: TGCGCCAGCAGCCAAGGACACCAGACTATCTCTGGGGCCAACGTCCTGACTTTC
CDR3 protein: CASSQGHQTISGANVLTF
clone size: -
J gene: TRBJ2-6
V gene: TRBV4-3
D gene: -

CDR3 DNA: TGTGCCAGCAGTCCGTGGACTAGCGGAAGCCAAGAGACCCAGTACTTC
CDR3 protein: CASSPWTSGSQETQYF
clone size: -
J gene: TRBJ2-5
V gene: TRBV27
D gene: TRBD2

CDR3 DNA: TGCGCCAGCAGCTTCACAGGGGAAGGGGAGCAGTTCTTC
CDR3 protein: CASSFTGEGEQFF
clone size: -
J gene: TRBJ2-1
V gene: TRBV5-1
D gene: TRBD1

CDR3 DNA: TGTGCCAGCAGTCAGTCGTTGCGGGGGGGCCGCTACGAGCAGTACTTC
CDR3 protein: CASSQSLRGGRYEQYF
clone size: -
J gene: TRBJ2-7
V gene: TRBV2
D gene: TRBD2

CDR3 DNA: TGCGCCAGCAGTGACCGGGACAGGGCAAGCACAGATACGCAGTATTTT
CDR3 protein: CASSDRDRASTDTQYF
clone size: -
J gene: TRBJ2-3
V gene: TRBV10-1
D gene: TRBD1

CDR3 DNA: TGTGCCAGTAGTGCCCGGGACGCGTTCTCTGGGGCCAACGTCCTGACTTTC
CDR3 protein: CASSARDAFSGANVLTF
clone size: -
J gene: TRBJ2-6
V gene: TRBV19
D gene: -

CDR3 DNA: TGTGCCAGCAGCGTAGCGGGACTAGGGGTCCCTGATGAGCAGTTCTTC
CDR3 protein: CASSVAGLGVPDEQFF
clone size: -
J gene: TRBJ2-1
V gene: TRBV9
D gene: TRBD2

CDR3 DNA: TGCGCCAGCAGCCCGGCGGGGCTAGTGGGGGATACGCAGTATTTT
CDR3 protein: CASSPAGLVGDTQYF
clone size: once
J gene: TRBJ2-3
V gene: TRBV4-3
D gene: -

CDR3 DNA: TGCGCCAGCAGCTTGTATCCAAACTATGGCTACACCTTC
CDR3 protein: CASSLYPNYGYTF
clone size: -
J gene: TRBJ1-2
V gene: TRBV5-1
D gene: -

CDR3 DNA: TGTGCCAGCAGCTTAGTTAGAGGCGGGGGGGCCGTGGAGACCCAGTACTTC
CDR3 protein: CASSLVRGGGAVETQYF
clone size: -
J gene: TRBJ2-5
V gene: TRBV7-2
D gene: TRBD2

CDR3 DNA: TGTGCCAGCAGTTTACGACAGAACTATGGCTACACCTTC
CDR3 protein: CASSLRQNYGYTF
clone size: once
J gene: TRBJ1-2
V gene: TRBV27
D gene: -

CDR3 DNA: TGTGCCAGCTCACCAGGAACCGGGGAGCTGTTTTTT
CDR3 protein: CASSPGTGELFF
clone size: -
J gene: TRBJ2-2
V gene: TRBV18
D gene: -

CDR3 DNA: TGCGCCAGCAGCCAAGATGGAGTAGCGGGCTCCTACAATGAGCAGTTCTTC
CDR3 protein: CASSQDGVAGSYNEQFF
clone size: -
J gene: TRBJ2-1
V gene: TRBV4-3
D gene: TRBD2

CDR3 DNA: TGTGCCAGCAGCTTAGGAGGACTAGTTGACAATGAGCAGTTCTTC
CDR3 protein: CASSLGGLVDNEQFF
clone size: once
J gene: TRBJ2-1
V gene: TRBV7-8
D gene: TRBD2

CDR3 DNA: TGTGCCAGCACTGGCGGAAGCTCCTACAATGAGCAGTTCTTC
CDR3 protein: CASTGGSSYNEQFF
clone size: -
J gene: TRBJ2-1
V gene: TRBV25-1
D gene: -

CDR3 DNA: TGTGCCAGCAGCTTAGGACTAGGAACCTACGAGCAGTACTTC
CDR3 protein: CASSLGLGTYEQYF
clone size: -
J gene: TRBJ2-7
V gene: TRBV7-6
D gene: -

CDR3 DNA: TGCGCCAGCAGCCTATTAATAGGGGGAGGGGAACAAGAGACCCAGTACTTC
CDR3 protein: CASSLLIGGGEQETQYF
clone size: -
J gene: TRBJ2-5
V gene: TRBV4-3
D gene: -

CDR3 DNA: TGTGCCAGCAGTTCAGGGCGGGTCGGCTACACCTTC
CDR3 protein: CASSSGRVGYTF
clone size: -
J gene: TRBJ1-2
V gene: TRBV7-9
D gene: -

CDR3 DNA: TGCGCCAGCAGCCAAGATTACCGGGGGCGGGAGGCGCCAGAGACCCAGTACTTC
CDR3 protein: CASSQDYRGREAPETQYF
clone size: -
J gene: TRBJ2-5
V gene: TRBV4-3
D gene: TRBD2

CDR3 DNA: TGTGCCAGCAGCCCGTACGGTACGGGGATCACTGAAGCTTTCTTT
CDR3 protein: CASSPYGTGITEAFF
clone size: -
J gene: TRBJ1-1
V gene: TRBV9
D gene: -

CDR3 DNA: TGCAGCGTTGATTACAACTATGGCTACACCTTC
CDR3 protein: CSVDYNYGYTF
clone size: -
J gene: TRBJ1-2
V gene: TRBV29-1
D gene: -

CDR3 DNA: TGTGCCAGCAGCTTATACGGGGAAGAGACCCAGTACTTC
CDR3 protein: CASSLYGEETQYF
clone size: -
J gene: TRBJ2-5
V gene: TRBV7-3
D gene: -

CDR3 DNA: TGTGCCAGCAGTTTTCATTATGAGCAGTTCTTC
CDR3 protein: CASSFHYEQFF
clone size: -
J gene: TRBJ2-1
V gene: TRBV27
D gene: -

CDR3 DNA: TGTGCCAGCAGCCTCACCGGGACAGGGGGCCCTCAGCCCCAGCATTTT
CDR3 protein: CASSLTGTGGPQPQHF
clone size: -
J gene: TRBJ1-5
V gene: TRBV5-4
D gene: TRBD1

CDR3 DNA: TGCGCCAGCAGCTCTTTGCGGGACAGCCCCTACGAGCAGTACTTC
CDR3 protein: CASSSLRDSPYEQYF
clone size: -
J gene: TRBJ2-7
V gene: TRBV5-1
D gene: -

CDR3 DNA: TGTGCCAGCACCTGGAGGGTCTACGAGCAGTACTTC
CDR3 protein: CASTWRVYEQYF
clone size: -
J gene: TRBJ2-7
V gene: TRBV11-2
D gene: -

CDR3 DNA: TGTGCCAGCAGCTTAAAGACAGGCGCCGGGGAGCTGTTTTTT
CDR3 protein: CASSLKTGAGELFF
clone size: -
J gene: TRBJ2-2
V gene: TRBV13
D gene: -

CDR3 DNA: TGTGCCACCAATCAGGGGCCCTACAATGAGCAGTTCTTC
CDR3 protein: CATNQGPYNEQFF
clone size: -
J gene: TRBJ2-1
V gene: TRBV5-6
D gene: -

CDR3 DNA: TGTGCCAGCAGCTTAAGCAGGGGATTCCTGAACACTGAAGCTTTCTTT
CDR3 protein: CASSLSRGFLNTEAFF
clone size: -
J gene: TRBJ1-1
V gene: TRBV7-8
D gene: -

CDR3 DNA: TGTGCCTCGGGACACCCCTACGAGCAGTACTTC
CDR3 protein: CASGHPYEQYF
clone size: -
J gene: TRBJ2-7
V gene: TRBV6-6
D gene: -

CDR3 DNA: TGCGCCAGCAGCCAAGACAGGGTTGGTCAGCCCCAGCATTTT
CDR3 protein: CASSQDRVGQPQHF
clone size: -
J gene: TRBJ1-5
V gene: TRBV4-3
D gene: -

CDR3 DNA: TGCGCCAGCAGCTTGGTCTTTTCTCAGCCTAACTATGGCTACACCTTC
CDR3 protein: CASSLVFSQPNYGYTF
clone size: -
J gene: TRBJ1-2
V gene: TRBV5-1
D gene: -

CDR3 DNA: TGTGCCAGCAGCAAAGTCCTCGACGGTGATCAGCCCCAGCATTTT
CDR3 protein: CASSKVLDGDQPQHF
clone size: -
J gene: TRBJ1-5
V gene: TRBV21-1
D gene: -

CDR3 DNA: TGCGCCAGCAGCCAAGGTTCCGCTGGGATGGATGGCTACACCTTC
CDR3 protein: CASSQGSAGMDGYTF
clone size: -
J gene: TRBJ1-2
V gene: TRBV4-3
D gene: -

CDR3 DNA: TGTGCCAGCAGCGCGGACAGGGGACGAGAAAAACTGTTTTTT
CDR3 protein: CASSADRGREKLFF
clone size: -
J gene: TRBJ1-4
V gene: TRBV9
D gene: TRBD1

CDR3 DNA: TGTGCCAGCAGCCCTAACACTGAAGCTTTCTTT
CDR3 protein: CASSPNTEAFF
clone size: once
J gene: TRBJ1-1
V gene: TRBV28
D gene: -

CDR3 DNA: TGCGCCAGCAGCCATGCGGGCGAAGCCTACGAGCAGTACTTC
CDR3 protein: CASSHAGEAYEQYF
clone size: -
J gene: TRBJ2-7
V gene: TRBV4-1
D gene: -

CDR3 DNA: TGCGCCAGCAGCCAAGATATTGAAGGACAGGGCTATGGCTACACCTTC
CDR3 protein: CASSQDIEGQGYGYTF
clone size: -
J gene: TRBJ1-2
V gene: TRBV4-3
D gene: TRBD1

CDR3 DNA: TGCAGCGTTGATGATGTTGAGGGCTCCTACGAGCAGTACTTC
CDR3 protein: CSVDDVEGSYEQYF
clone size: -
J gene: TRBJ2-7
V gene: TRBV29-1
D gene: -

CDR3 DNA: TGCAGCGTTGAAGATGGGGGCCACGAGCAGTACTTC
CDR3 protein: CSVEDGGHEQYF
clone size: -
J gene: TRBJ2-7
V gene: TRBV29-1
D gene: -

CDR3 DNA: TGTGCCAGTAGTCAAGGCGAAACAGGAGGGGATGGCTACACCTTC
CDR3 protein: CASSQGETGGDGYTF
clone size: -
J gene: TRBJ1-2
V gene: TRBV19
D gene: -

CDR3 DNA: TGTGCCAGCAGTATAGCCGGGACAGGCCCCAATCAGCCCCAGCATTTT
CDR3 protein: CASSIAGTGPNQPQHF
clone size: -
J gene: TRBJ1-5
V gene: TRBV28
D gene: TRBD1

CDR3 DNA: TGTGCTAGTGGTTTGATGGGGGGCTTTCGCTTCCACGAGCAGTACTTC
CDR3 protein: CASGLMGGFRFHEQYF
clone size: -
J gene: TRBJ2-7
V gene: TRBV12-5
D gene: -

CDR3 DNA: TGTGCCAGCAGCTTATTACCAGGGTCGTACGAGCAGTACTTC
CDR3 protein: CASSLLPGSYEQYF
clone size: -
J gene: TRBJ2-7
V gene: TRBV7-9
D gene: -

CDR3 DNA: TGTGCCAGCAGCCGGACTAGCGGGGGGTACAATGAGCAGTTCTTC
CDR3 protein: CASSRTSGGYNEQFF
clone size: -
J gene: TRBJ2-1
V gene: TRBV6-5
D gene: TRBD2

CDR3 DNA: TGTGCCAGCAGCGTAGAGCGTGCCGGCACGGGGGAACTGTTTTTT
CDR3 protein: CASSVERAGTGELFF
clone size: -
J gene: TRBJ1-4
V gene: TRBV9
D gene: -

CDR3 DNA: TGCAGCGTCCCGGGTGGGGAGACAGCCGGGGAGCTGTTTTTT
CDR3 protein: CSVPGGETAGELFF
clone size: once
J gene: TRBJ2-2
V gene: TRBV29-1
D gene: -

CDR3 DNA: TGTGCCACCAGCAGAGATCTTAGCAGGGATGGCTACACCTTC
CDR3 protein: CATSRDLSRDGYTF
clone size: -
J gene: TRBJ1-2
V gene: TRBV15
D gene: -

CDR3 DNA: TGTGCCAGCAGCGTAGGCAGCGACTTAAGTGCTTTCTTT
CDR3 protein: CASSVGSDLSAFF
clone size: -
J gene: TRBJ1-1
V gene: TRBV9
D gene: -